The table lists the clone carrying this T cell receptor beta chain with a few counts. What it binds is unknown. The 5'RACE method, run with constant-segment primers, produced TCR alpha and TCR beta cDNA libraries (carrying sample barcodes and UMIs). From the 5' RACE reads, TCRdb called clonotypes with MiXCR, one entry per CDR3 protein. The table has 350,000 to 500,000 distinct CDR3 sequences, less than 25% seen once; the top ten hold under 15%. This specimen comes from a study of T-cell memory formation after mild COVID-19. The CDR3 is 13 residues long. Trimming took 4 bases from V and 2 from J; bases not matched to a gene: 2. Study-level findings and limits: Later expanders leaned CD4+, whereas clones that contracted between day 15 and 85 were balanced CD4/CD8.

Specimen: PBMCs or a T cell subset sorted from them (not recorded which). The receptor was derived from an adult woman who had mild COVID-19 (a few samples of this study predate the infection). Cell type and time point are not known. The gene calls are TRBV12-3 or TRBV12-4 and TRBJ2-7; 7 bases map to TRBD1. The CDR3 is CASSSRGTYEQYF. DNA for the CDR3: TGTGCCAGCAGTTCCAGGGGGACCTACGAGCAGTACTTC.